A selection of T cell receptor beta chains follows, all from one sample in a study of blood T cell repertoires in COVID-19. The repertoire was sequenced with immunoSEQ multiplex PCR; TCRdb's copy has only in-frame clones and lacks some. This table holds 200,000 to 300,000 clones, around 88% found once. Sequenced input: peripheral blood. These receptors all stem from a woman in her twenties or thirties who had recovered from COVID-19. The CDR3 runs from the conserved cysteine through the conserved F or W. A D gene is named only where the DNA matches it firmly. Rows give clone size only sometimes, using once, few, many, or a class for an expanded clone.

TRBV7-9,TRBD2,TRBJ2-7,once,TGTGCCAGCAGCTACGGGACTAGCGGGGGAGACGAGCAGTACTTC,CASSYGTSGGDEQYF
TRBV6-5,-,TRBJ1-3,-,TGTGCCAGCAGTAACATTCAGGGAAACACCATATATTTT,CASSNIQGNTIYF
TRBV27,-,TRBJ2-1,-,TGTGCCAGCAGTCACCAGGGGTCTGAGCAGTTCTTC,CASSHQGSEQFF
TRBV9,TRBD2,TRBJ2-1,-,TGTGCCAGCAGCGTAGGAGCGGGGGGTTACAATGAGCAGTTCTTC,CASSVGAGGYNEQFF
TRBV9,-,TRBJ2-7,-,TGTGCCAGCAGCGTAGTGGAGGGTCTGGAGCAGTACTTC,CASSVVEGLEQYF
TRBV6-1,-,TRBJ2-3,few,TGTGCCAGCAGTGAATCGTCGGGAATCGATACGCAGTATTTT,CASSESSGIDTQYF
TRBV5-6,-,TRBJ1-2,few,TGTGCCAGCAGTCTTGACTCAAACTATGGCTACACCTTC,CASSLDSNYGYTF
TRBV10-3,-,TRBJ2-6,-,TGTGCCATCAGTGGCCCCCCAGCGGCCGGCGGGGCCAACGTCCTGACTTTC,CAISGPPAAGGANVLTF
TRBV5-6,TRBD1,TRBJ1-2,-,TGTGCCAGCAGCTTCGTCCCGGGACAGGGACAGGGCTATGGCTACACCTTC,CASSFVPGQGQGYGYTF
TRBV27,TRBD1,TRBJ1-1,-,TGTGCCAGCAGGTGGGGACAGGGTGACACTGAAGCTTTCTTT,CASRWGQGDTEAFF
TRBV5-1,-,TRBJ1-2,-,TGCGCCAGCAGCCCCCTCCCCAACTATGGCTACACCTTC,CASSPLPNYGYTF
TRBV13,-,TRBJ2-5,-,TGTGCCAGCAGCTTAAGGACTTTTCAAGAGACCCAGTACTTC,CASSLRTFQETQYF
TRBV18,-,TRBJ1-3,once,TGTGCCAGCTCACCAATTGGGGCGATTCAATCCTCTGGAAACACCATATATTTT,CASSPIGAIQSSGNTIYF
TRBV18,TRBD1,TRBJ1-2,-,TGTGCCAGCTCACCCCAACAGGGGGACTATGGCTACACCTTC,CASSPQQGDYGYTF
TRBV2,-,TRBJ1-6,-,TGTGCCAGCCGCGGGGGGATCGGGAATTCACCCCTCCACTTT,CASRGGIGNSPLHF
TRBV5-1,-,TRBJ1-5,-,TGCGCCAGCTCTCAGGCAGTCAATCAGCCCCAGCATTTT,CASSQAVNQPQHF
TRBV5-4,TRBD2,TRBJ2-1,-,TGTGCCAGCAGGTCTAGCGGGGGGGCCGAAGGTGAGCAGTTCTTC,CASRSSGGAEGEQFF
TRBV5-1,TRBD2,TRBJ2-3,-,TGCGCCAGCAGCACTGGACTAGCGGGGTCTCCCACAGATACGCAGTATTTT,CASSTGLAGSPTDTQYF
TRBV5-3,TRBD2,TRBJ2-5,-,TGTGCCAGAAGCTTGTCTCTGGGCGGGGGGGTAGAGACCCAGTACTTC,CARSLSLGGGVETQYF
TRBV3-1/TRBV3-2,TRBD1,TRBJ1-1,-,TGTGCCAGCAGCCAGATCCGGGACAGGGGTGAAACTTTCTTT,CASSQIRDRGETFF
TRBV19,TRBD2,TRBJ2-1,-,TGTGCCAGTAGTATTATTAGCGGGGCTAAGTTCTTC,CASSIISGAKFF
TRBV6-1,-,TRBJ1-6,-,TGTGCCAGCAGTGAAGGGCTCAAAAATTCACCCCTCCACTTT,CASSEGLKNSPLHF
TRBV6-5,TRBD1,TRBJ2-1,-,TGTGCCAGCAGCCAGGCCGGGACAGGGATAGATGAGCAGTTCTTC,CASSQAGTGIDEQFF
TRBV9,-,TRBJ2-5,once,TGTGCCAGCAGCGTAGGTGACAGCCAAGAGACCCAGTACTTC,CASSVGDSQETQYF
TRBV4-1,-,TRBJ1-2,-,TGCGCCAGCAGCCCTTCGGGAAGCTATGGCTACACCTTC,CASSPSGSYGYTF
TRBV7-3,-,TRBJ2-1,-,TGTGCCAGCAGCTCGACGGGGAATGAGCAGTTCTTC,CASSSTGNEQFF
TRBV5-4,-,TRBJ2-3,-,TGTGCCAGCAGCGGGACACCGAGCACAGATACGCAGTATTTT,CASSGTPSTDTQYF
TRBV9,-,TRBJ1-4,-,TGTGCCAGCAGCGTGAGACATACCCCTAATGAAAAACTGTTTTTT,CASSVRHTPNEKLFF
TRBV19,-,TRBJ1-3,-,TGTGCCAGTAGTATTATAGCGACAGGTACACGGCGAAACACCATATATTTT,CASSIIATGTRRNTIYF
TRBV5-1,TRBD2,TRBJ2-1,-,TGCGCCAGCAGCCCGACTCCGGCTAGCGGGTCCCGCAATGAGCAGTTCTTC,CASSPTPASGSRNEQFF
TRBV4-3,TRBD1,TRBJ1-4,-,TGCGCCAGCAGCCTTAATCAGGGGGCGGGTAGTGAAAAACTGTTTTTT,CASSLNQGAGSEKLFF
TRBV15,-,TRBJ2-2,few,TGTGCCACCGGGGATACAGGACCCGGGGAGCTGTTTTTT,CATGDTGPGELFF
TRBV6-2/TRBV6-3,TRBD2,TRBJ2-5,-,TGTGCCAGCAGCAAGCGGGAACAAGAGACCCAGTACTTC,CASSKREQETQYF
TRBV2,-,TRBJ2-7,once,TGTGCCAGCATCGGTCCCCGGGGCGAGCAGTACTTC,CASIGPRGEQYF
TRBV5-1,-,TRBJ2-7,-,TGCGCCAGCAGAGGGGGGGTAAACGGCGAGCAGTACTTC,CASRGGVNGEQYF
TRBV10-3,TRBD1,TRBJ2-2,few,TGTGCCATCAGTGAGTCCTGGGACAGGGGGACCGGGGAGCTGTTTTTT,CAISESWDRGTGELFF
TRBV3-1/TRBV3-2,-,TRBJ2-6,-,TGTGCCAGCAGCCTTGACAGGTCTGGGGCCAACGTCCTGACTTTC,CASSLDRSGANVLTF
TRBV5-1,-,TRBJ1-1,-,TGCGCCAGCAGACCTCCGGGACGGGGGATTGCTGAAGCTTTCTTT,CASRPPGRGIAEAFF
TRBV18,-,TRBJ1-2,-,TGTGCCAGCTCACCAGACGGAGAATATGGCTACACCTTC,CASSPDGEYGYTF
TRBV9,TRBD1,TRBJ1-1,-,TGTGCCAGCAGCGCCTCCGACAGGGGCCGCTTTGCTTTCTTT,CASSASDRGRFAFF
TRBV7-9,-,TRBJ1-1,-,TGTGCCAGCAGCTTGGCAGGATCCAAACCGAACACTGAAGCTTTCTTT,CASSLAGSKPNTEAFF
TRBV5-5,-,TRBJ2-6,few,TGTGCCAGCACCATGGACGAGGACACGAGTGGGGCCAACGTCCTGACTTTC,CASTMDEDTSGANVLTF
TRBV29-1,TRBD1,TRBJ1-2,-,TGCAGCCCCTTGGACAGGGCGGCTCATGGCTACACCTTC,CSPLDRAAHGYTF
TRBV29-1,-,TRBJ2-3,-,TGCAGCGTTGAAGGGCTAGCAGCCGTCCTTAGCACAGATACGCAGTATTTT,CSVEGLAAVLSTDTQYF
TRBV7-9,TRBD2,TRBJ2-4,-,TGTGCCAGCAGCTTGGGAGGGGATTTAGCCAAAAACATTCAGTACTTC,CASSLGGDLAKNIQYF
TRBV28,-,TRBJ2-7,-,TGTGCCAGCAGTTCCGGGACCTACGAGCAGTACTTC,CASSSGTYEQYF
TRBV4-3,-,TRBJ1-6,few,TGCGCCAGCAGCCTGGGAGGGTCACCCCTCCACTTT,CASSLGGSPLHF
TRBV9,-,TRBJ2-2,-,TGTGCCAGCAGCGTCAGTTACACCGGGGAGCTGTTTTTT,CASSVSYTGELFF
TRBV21-1,-,TRBJ1-1,-,TGTGCCAGCAGCAAAGGTCAGGGCTCCTACACTGAAGCTTTCTTT,CASSKGQGSYTEAFF
TRBV9,TRBD1,TRBJ1-4,-,TGTGCCAGCAGCGTAGAGGGGGCGAGTGAAAAACTGTTTTTT,CASSVEGASEKLFF
TRBV19,-,TRBJ2-1,-,TGTGCCAGTAGAACAGGGCCAAGAGGTGAGCAGTTCTTC,CASRTGPRGEQFF
TRBV29-1,-,TRBJ1-5,-,TGCAGCGCCTCCGACGGACTCCTCGGCAATCAGCCCCAGCATTTT,CSASDGLLGNQPQHF
TRBV12-3/TRBV12-4,TRBD1,TRBJ1-1,-,TGTGCCAGCAGCTCCGCAGGGGGCACTGAAGCTTTCTTT,CASSSAGGTEAFF
TRBV25-1,TRBD1,TRBJ2-7,once,TGTGCCAGCAGTGAATGGCAGGGGGCCTACGAGCAGTACTTC,CASSEWQGAYEQYF